The 13 T cell receptor beta chains listed next were all sequenced from one sample in a study of T cells in localized non-small cell lung cancer. Data came from immunoSEQ multiplex PCR; TCRdb stores just in-frame clones and leaves some out. Counted here are approximately 100,000 clones, approximately 91% occurring once; the ten biggest clones make up 4.1%. The input for sequencing was PBMCs, taken before any cancer treatment. The receptors come from a woman between 35 and 70 years old with stage II squamous cell lung carcinoma.

The CDR3 protein is CASSLRETQYF. CDR3 nucleotide sequence: TGCGCCAGCAGCCTGAGGGAGACCCAGTACTTC. J is TRBJ2-5 and V is TRBV5-1; D call uncertain. The germline V gene has CDR1 SGHRS and CDR2 YFSETQ. The CDR3 covers 11 residues. The V end was cut by 4 bases, the J end by 5 bases, with 6 bases between.

This clone was seen just once. The chain has TRBV10-1 and TRBJ1-1, with D possibly TRBD1 on 6 matching bases. This CDR3 contains 13 residues. The ends were cut back, 4 bases at V and 4 bases at J, with 10 bases in the middle. Germline V gives CDR1 WNHNN, CDR2 SYGVQD (reference sequence). CDR3 sequence: CASSVIGGTEAFF. The CDR3 DNA follows: TGCGCCAGCAGTGTGATAGGGGGCACTGAAGCTTTCTTT.

The rearrangement uses TRBV27 and TRBJ2-1, with D perhaps TRBD1 (6 bases). CDR3 length: 15 amino acids. The germline V and J ends were trimmed by 2 bases and 9 bases, with 17 bases remaining between them. CDR1 and CDR2 (germline): MNHEY, SMNVEV (reference sequence). The CDR3 here is CASSLAKLHRVEQFF. The CDR3 nucleotides read TGTGCCAGCAGTTTAGCCAAACTCCACAGGGTTGAGCAGTTCTTC.

The chain has TRBV5-1 and TRBJ1-4; D possibly corresponds to TRBD1 (6 bases). Germline CDR1 and CDR2: SGHRS and YFSETQ. Trimming stripped 4 bases from V and 0 bases from J, with 16 bases between. The CDR3 is 17 amino acids. The chain's CDR3 is CASSVGGFGTTNEKLFF. The DNA for the CDR3 is TGCGCCAGCAGCGTAGGGGGATTTGGGACAACTAATGAAAAACTGTTTTTT.

The J gene is TRBJ2-7, the V gene TRBV5-1, with 8 positions matching TRBD2. This CDR3 has 17 residues. Germline V lookup: CDR1 SGHRS, CDR2 YFSETQ. Trimming removed 0 bases from V and 2 bases from J; junction bases left unmatched: 10. Written as DNA, the CDR3 is TGCGCCAGCAGCTTGGCCGAGTCTGGGCGGGGGGCCTACGAGCAGTACTTC. It encodes CASSLAESGRGAYEQYF.

This chain links TRBV9 with TRBJ2-7, with a weak D call TRBD1 (6 bases). V lost 3 bases, J lost 4 bases, and 17 bases lay in between. From germline, CDR1 is SGDLS and CDR2 YYNGEE. The CDR3 contains 15 residues. Here the CDR3 reads CASSENEGQGYEQYF. CDR3 DNA sequence: TGTGCCAGCAGCGAGAACGAGGGACAAGGGTACGAGCAGTACTTC.

The J gene is TRBJ2-2, the V gene TRBV9; the match to TRBD2 covers 7 bases. V lost 4 bases and J lost 0; bases outside the gene matches: 6. The germline V gene encodes CDR1 SGDLS and CDR2 YYNGEE. This CDR3 has 16 amino acids. In nucleotides, the CDR3 is TGTGCCAGCAGCCCCTTGGCGGGGGCGAACACCGGGGAGCTGTTTTTT. Translated, it gives CASSPLAGANTGELFF.

The V gene is TRBV28, the J gene TRBJ1-5, with D perhaps TRBD1 (5 bases). The CDR3 consists of 22 residues. Trimming removed 5 bases from V and 0 bases from J, with 32 bases in between. Germline CDR1 and CDR2: MDHEN and SYDVKM. The CDR3, as DNA: TGTGCCAGCAGTCCCTTACCCTTAAAGACCCGGGGGATTCCTTATAGCAATCAGCCCCAGCATTTT. It specifies CASSPLPLKTRGIPYSNQPQHF.

This chain links TRBV7-9 with TRBJ1-3; D not certain. This CDR3 comprises 14 residues. Germline V gene data show CDR1 as SEHNR and CDR2 as FQNEAQ (reference sequence). V lost 5 bases to trimming and J lost 4 bases, with 12 bases between them. The CDR3 sequence: CASSRGELGNTIYF. In nucleotides, the CDR3 is TGTGCCAGCAGCCGGGGAGAGTTGGGAAACACCATATATTTT.

The chain recombines TRBV7-9 with TRBJ1-1; 10 bases align to TRBD1. The V gene's germline CDR1 is SEHNR and CDR2 FQNEAQ (reference sequence). V dropped 7 bases and J dropped 0; count of bases not matched to a gene: 2. The CDR3 is 14 residues long. The CDR3 DNA sequence: TGTGCCAGCACCGACAGGGGGCTGAACACTGAAGCTTTCTTT. This encodes CASTDRGLNTEAFF. Using reference TRBV7-9 and TRBJ1-1 for the parts outside the CDR3, the full variable domain is DTGVSQNPRHKITKRGQNVTFRCDPISEHNRLYWYRQTLGQGPEFLTYFQNEAQLEKSRLLSDRFSAERPKGSFSTLEIQRTEQGDSAMYLCASTDRGLNTEAFFGQGTRLTVV.

The chain couples TRBV6-5 to TRBJ2-7; 8 bases fit TRBD1. The V and J ends lost 2 bases and 5 bases, in that order; junction bases with no gene match: 5. From germline, CDR1 is MNHEY and CDR2 SVGAGI. The CDR3 has 14 amino acids. The CDR3 nucleotides are TGTGCCAGCAGTTACCGACAGGGGATCCACGAGCAGTACTTC. Its translation: CASSYRQGIHEQYF.

This chain connects TRBV5-1 to TRBJ1-4; D unclear. From germline, CDR1 is SGHRS and CDR2 YFSETQ. The ends were cut back, 4 bases at V and 0 bases at J, with 13 bases in the middle. The CDR3 contains 16 residues. In DNA form, the CDR3 reads TGCGCCAGCAGCGTCACCCCAGTTGCAACTAATGAAAAACTGTTTTTT. The encoded protein is CASSVTPVATNEKLFF. Based on the CDR3 plus reference TRBV5-1 and TRBJ1-4, the full variable domain is KAGVTQTPRYLIKTRGQQVTLSCSPISGHRSVSWYQQTPGQGLQFLFEYFSETQRNKGNFPGRFSGRQFSNSRSEMNVSTLELGDSALYLCASSVTPVATNEKLFFGSGTQLSVL.

The chain has TRBV7-9 and TRBJ2-5; no firm D call. With 2 bases removed from V and 4 bases from J, the gap between germline ends came to 14 bases. The CDR3 has 15 residues. CDR1 and CDR2 from the germline V gene are SEHNR and FQNEAQ (reference sequence). The CDR3, as DNA: TGTGCCAGCAGCTTATCTACTTCTAGGGCAGAGACCCAGTACTTC. The encoded protein is CASSLSTSRAETQYF.